The TCR beta chain described here comes from a study of identifying expanded T cells in peripheral blood. Study results and limitations: Across healthy donors, higher total template counts meant significantly greater approximately two-week count variance. About 1.2 clones differed between technical replicates, versus approximately 17 and 20 over time.

Concerning this clone: The antigen remains unidentified.

Assay used: immunoSEQ multiplex PCR; TCRdb lists only in-frame clones, some missing. Here the sample spans under 150,000 clones, 75% to 90% being singletons. This CDR3 region has 13 residues. Germline V gives CDR1 LNHDA, CDR2 SQIVND (reference sequence). V dropped 6 bases and J dropped 2 bases, with 10 bases sitting between them. During the collection period, no donor immune events like infections were recorded. The chain links TRBV19 to TRBJ2-5; D is perhaps TRBD1 or TRBD2 (6 bases each). This clonotype originated in a person aged 18 to 75 in good health. Sequenced sample: blood. This CDR3 reads CASSGGHQETQYF. The DNA for the CDR3 is TGTGCCAGTAGCGGGGGACATCAAGAGACCCAGTACTTC.